This TCR beta chain was sequenced for a study of T cells after posttransplantation cyclophosphamide. Cyclophosphamide on days +3 and +4 followed busulfan-fludarabine conditioning and a marrow graft. The table lists this clone with many counts. The antigen remains undetermined. Findings and caveats of the study: Donor CD8+ memory clones often dominated recipient blood repertoires at later times. Skin or GI-infiltrating T cells shared few TRB sequences with blood.

Profiling relied on immunoSEQ multiplex PCR, and the TCRdb table lists in-frame clones only, not all of them. Singletons are absent from the sample, which has more than 1,500 clones. Germline values: CDR1 SGHRS, CDR2 YFSETQ. V shed 4 bases and J shed 0 bases, with 16 bases lying between them. This CDR3 contains 16 residues. Material: PBMCs, obtained around 35 days after allogeneic stem cell transplant with posttransplant cyclophosphamide. This clonotype was sampled from a female patient over 55 who received an allogeneic stem cell transplant from a related donor and was CMV-positive. The T cells may come from the graft donor. This sequence joins TRBV5-1 and TRBJ1-2; D is perhaps TRBD1 (5 bases). Here the CDR3 DNA reads TGCGCCAGCAGCGAAACAGCAGGGTATTCTAACTATGGCTACACCTTC. It codes for CASSETAGYSNYGYTF.